This T cell receptor beta chain was recovered during a study of CD8 T cells in Susac syndrome. RNA amounts of roughly 0.45 to 1 ug underwent reverse transcription with random hexamers. An immunoSEQ multiplex PCR generated amplified TCR beta CDR3 products spanning 54 Vbeta and 13 Jbeta. TCRdb processed the immunoSEQ multiplex PCR reads anew with MiXCR; each CDR3 protein has one entry. The sample yields about 200,000 distinct CDR3 sequences, 85% to 95% seen once. The germline V and J ends were trimmed by 7 bases and 3 bases, with 14 bases remaining between them. The CDR3 length is 14 residues. The germline CDR1 and CDR2 sequences are KGHDR and SFDVKD. The healthy controls were matched to patients by age and sex. Through negative isolation, CD4+ and CD8+ T cells were obtained, while TEMRA cells were enriched using FACS.

The V call is TRBV24-1, the J call TRBJ1-2; D is uncertain. This receptor was taken from a human donor in good health. Sequencing used CD4+ T cells from PBMCs. The CDR3 DNA sequence: TGTGCCACCAGGGCCGGCAGTTTGGACTATGGCTACACCTTC. Its translation is CATRAGSLDYGYTF.